In its sample, the clone carrying this T cell receptor (beta chain) was seen many times. Trimming cost V 1 base and J 4 bases, with 4 bases left between them. The CDR3 contains 12 residues. CDR1 is LNHNV and CDR2 is YYDKDF in the germline V gene (reference sequence). The data derive from a study of T-cell reconstitution after alpha-beta-depleted transplantation in children. Using unique molecular identifiers, the investigators prepared the TCRbeta library. TCRdb analysed the PCR reads with MiXCR anew, one entry per CDR3 protein. The sample holds hundreds of thousands of distinct CDR3 sequences; around 16% are singletons and the top ten take approximately 1%.

Here the sequenced sample was PBMCs from the stem cell graft donor, taken from the stem cell graft. V is TRBV15 and J is TRBJ2-5; D is uncertain. The origin of this receptor is a human donor who donated a stem cell graft to a child with acute myeloid leukemia. The CDR3 DNA reads TGTGCCACCAGCAGAGGACGAGAGACCCAGTACTTC. Amino acids: CATSRGRETQYF. The full variable domain, in which reference TRBV15 and TRBJ2-5 provide the parts outside the CDR3, is DAMVIQNPRYQVTQFGKPVTLSCSQTLNHNVMYWYQQKSSQAPKLLFHYYDKDFNNEADTPDNFQSRRPNTSFCFLDIRSPGLGDTAMYLCATSRGRETQYFGPGTRLLVL.